One sample yielded the 5 T cell receptor beta chains listed below, sequenced in a study of blood T cell repertoires in COVID-19. Assay: immunoSEQ multiplex PCR; the TCRdb copy retains only in-frame clones and omits some. The profile shows 400,000 to 550,000 clones, 87% of them singletons. Specimen: PBMCs or T cells enriched from blood (not recorded which). The receptors stem from a woman younger than 30 with acute COVID-19.

The V gene is TRBV27, the J gene TRBJ1-4, with TRBD1 matching over 8 bases. Trimming cost V 5 bases and J 4 bases; bases outside gene matches: 3. Germline CDR1 and CDR2: MNHEY and SMNVEV (reference sequence). The CDR3 has 14 amino acids. The CDR3 loop is CASSRDRGNEKLFF. In DNA, the CDR3 is TGTGCCAGCAGTCGAGACAGGGGTAATGAAAAACTGTTTTTT.

The rearrangement uses TRBV6-5 and TRBJ2-3; TRBD1 matches at 8 bases. J was trimmed by 5 bases and V by 6 bases; bases with no gene match: 10. The V gene's germline CDR1 is MNHEY and CDR2 SVGAGI. The CDR3 is 15 residues long. CDR3 sequence: CASREGRGRGDTQYF. The CDR3 nucleotides are TGTGCCAGCAGGGAGGGCAGGGGGCGAGGAGATACGCAGTATTTT.

J is TRBJ1-1 and V is TRBV10-3; 8 bases match TRBD1. CDR1 is ENHRY, CDR2 SYGVKD, per germline. This CDR3 is built from 14 residues. Trimming removed 6 bases from V and 1 base from J; junction bases left unmatched: 4. The CDR3 DNA follows: TGTGCCATCAGCGGGGGACAGGCGAACACTGAAGCTTTCTTT. The encoded protein is CAISGGQANTEAFF.

The CDR3 region is CASSTDDRGDTEAFF. CDR3 DNA sequence: TGTGCCAGTAGTACTGATGACAGGGGCGACACTGAAGCTTTCTTT. V gene TRBV19 combines with J gene TRBJ1-1; 8 nucleotides align to TRBD1. CDR1 is LNHDA, CDR2 SQIVND, per germline (reference sequence). This CDR3 is 15 amino acids long. The V gene end was trimmed by 4 bases and the J gene end by 3 bases; junction bases not matched to a gene: 7.

This rearrangement joins TRBV19 to TRBJ2-1; D might be TRBD1 (5 bases). Looked up from germline, CDR1 is LNHDA and CDR2 is SQIVND (reference sequence). The CDR3 consists of 15 residues. V shed 3 bases and J shed 4 bases, with 13 bases lying between them. This CDR3 is CASSIPQGSYNEQFF. The CDR3, as DNA: TGTGCCAGTAGTATCCCCCAGGGATCGTACAATGAGCAGTTCTTC.